A single sample is the source of the 31 T cell receptor beta chains below, sequenced in a study of cytomegalovirus exposure and HLA in healthy donors. The PCR was carried out with 60 Vbeta primers and 13 Jbeta primers. The table came from immunoSEQ multiplex PCR; TCRdb's copy has only in-frame clones and leaves some out. This repertoire shows around 140,000 clones, approximately 63% found once; its top ten account for 2.1%. The sequenced sample consisted of PBMCs. The receptors derive from a woman aged 55-70 years in good health and CMV-seropositive.

This clone has only a few counts. This chain connects TRBV6-1 to TRBJ1-2; D gene ambiguous. This CDR3 contains 11 residues. V lost 7 bases and J lost 2, with 5 bases in between. Looked up from germline, CDR1 is MNHNS and CDR2 is SASEGT. The CDR3 DNA follows: TGTGCCAGCACCCTGAACTATGGCTACACCTTC. Translating it yields CASTLNYGYTF.

This clone came up a few times. The V call is TRBV10-3, the J call TRBJ2-3; weak D call: TRBD2 (5 bases). CDR3 length: 14 residues. Germline lookup yields CDR1 ENHRY and CDR2 SYGVKD. Between the trimmed V and J ends, which lost 0 bases and 5 bases, there was a span of 9 bases. In DNA form, the CDR3 reads TGTGCCATCAGTGAGTCGGTGGGAGTAGATACGCAGTATTTT. It specifies CAISESVGVDTQYF.

The sample holds a few counts of this clone. The genes are TRBV2 and TRBJ1-5; D not resolved. V was trimmed by 4 bases and J by 6 bases, leaving 10 bases between them. The CDR3 spans 13 residues. The germline V gene encodes CDR1 SNHLY and CDR2 FYNNEI. CDR3 residues: CASSALGSQPQHF. The CDR3 region has the DNA TGTGCCAGCAGTGCATTAGGGAGTCAGCCCCAGCATTTT. The full variable domain, with the rest looked up from reference TRBV2 and TRBJ1-5, is EPEVTQTPSHQVTQMGQEVILRCVPISNHLYFYWYRQILGQKVEFLVSFYNNEISEKSEIFDDQFSVERPDGSNFTLKIRSTKLEDSAMYFCASSALGSQPQHFGDGTRLSIL.

The rearrangement joins TRBV9 to TRBJ1-1, with D hard to call. CDR3 length: 12 residues. V gave up 1 base and J gave up 7 bases, with 8 bases separating them. The germline CDR1 and CDR2 sequences are SGDLS and YYNGEE. The CDR3 spells CASSVMEGEAFF. The CDR3, as DNA: TGTGCCAGCAGCGTAATGGAGGGTGAAGCTTTCTTT.

The gene calls are TRBV28 and TRBJ1-1, with 7 bases fitting TRBD1. V dropped 9 bases and J dropped 5; count of bases not matched to a gene: 9. The CDR3 runs 13 residues. Germline CDR1 MDHEN, CDR2 SYDVKM. CDR3 sequence (DNA): TGTGCCAGTAGGGAATACAGGGGTACTGAAGCTTTCTTT. It codes for CASREYRGTEAFF. The full variable domain, completed using reference TRBV28 and TRBJ1-1, is DVKVTQSSRYLVKRTGEKVFLECVQDMDHENMFWYRQDPGLGLRLIYFSYDVKMKEKGDIPEGYSVSREKKERFSLILESASTNQTSMYLCASREYRGTEAFFGQGTRLTVV.

V gene TRBV6-1 combines with J gene TRBJ2-3; 9 positions agree with TRBD2. The CDR3 loop spans 17 amino acids. Germline lookup yields CDR1 MNHNS and CDR2 SASEGT. J was trimmed by 6 bases and V by 1 base; bases with no gene match: 11. Here the CDR3 DNA reads TGTGCCAGCAGTGAAGGTGTGTCGGCTAGCGGGGCCGATACGCAGTATTTT. The encoded protein is CASSEGVSASGADTQYF.

This chain connects TRBV29-1 to TRBJ2-2; 10 positions agree with TRBD2. The germline gives CDR1 SQVTM, CDR2 ANQGSEA. The ends lost 7 bases at V and 3 bases at J; junction bases unmatched: 11. This CDR3 contains 16 residues. CDR3 DNA sequence: TGCAGCGCTCAGGGACTAGCGAGAGGCGACACCGGGGAGCTGTTTTTT. Residues: CSAQGLARGDTGELFF.

The sample holds one count of this clone. The rearrangement links TRBV10-3 to TRBJ1-1; D remains ambiguous. Germline values: CDR1 ENHRY, CDR2 SYGVKD. The CDR3 sequence is 13 residues long. Trimming left V 5 bases short and J 1 base short, with 8 bases between. The CDR3 nucleotides are TGTGCCATCAGTCCTCAGGAGAACACTGAAGCTTTCTTT. Translating gives CAISPQENTEAFF.

The rearrangement joins TRBV7-2 to TRBJ1-2, with 8 bases lining up with TRBD1. Germline V gene data show CDR1 as SGHTA and CDR2 as FQGNSA. This CDR3 has 13 amino acids. With 2 bases clipped from V and 8 bases from J, the junction kept 4 bases outside the gene matches. CDR3 sequence: CASSLRTGSGYTF. As DNA, the CDR3 is TGTGCCAGCAGCTTAAGGACAGGGAGCGGCTACACCTTC.

J is TRBJ1-5 and V is TRBV30; 8 nucleotides line up with TRBD1. This CDR3 has 12 residues. J lost 6 bases, V lost 5 bases, and 3 bases had no gene match. Germline V CDR1 and CDR2: GTSNPN, SVGIG (reference sequence). CDR3 region: CAWGQGSQPQHF. The CDR3 DNA sequence: TGTGCCTGGGGACAGGGTAGTCAGCCCCAGCATTTT.

J is TRBJ2-6 and V is TRBV5-6; weak D call: TRBD2 (6 bases). This CDR3 comprises 15 residues. Trimming stripped 2 bases from V and 2 bases from J, with 8 bases between. CDR1 and CDR2 from the germline V gene are SGHDT and YYEEEE. CDR3 region: CASSLWGAGANVLTF. CDR3 sequence (DNA): TGTGCCAGCAGCTTATGGGGGGCTGGGGCCAACGTCCTGACTTTC.

V gene TRBV6-5 combines with J gene TRBJ2-1; 8 bases line up with TRBD2. The J segment lost 4 bases and the V segment lost 5 bases, leaving 7 bases of the junction unmatched. CDR1 and CDR2 from the germline V gene are MNHEY and SVGAGI. The CDR3 length is 15 residues. In nucleotides, the CDR3 is TGTGCCAGCAGTGTTCATGGACTAGCTTACAATGAGCAGTTCTTC. Residues: CASSVHGLAYNEQFF.

The rearrangement links TRBV5-1 to TRBJ1-2; D gene uncertain. Germline CDR1 SGHRS, CDR2 YFSETQ. Trimming left V 0 bases short and J 7 bases short, with 10 bases between. The CDR3 loop spans 13 amino acids. This chain's CDR3 is CASSLGSGSGYTF. The CDR3 region has the DNA TGCGCCAGCAGCTTGGGTAGCGGGTCTGGCTACACCTTC.

The chain uses TRBV19 and TRBJ2-7, with 9 bases lining up with TRBD2. The V and J ends lost 5 bases and 2 bases, in that order; junction bases with no gene match: 10. Per germline, CDR1 LNHDA and CDR2 SQIVND (reference sequence). The CDR3 has 16 amino acids. CDR3 residues: CASSPLRPSGAYEQYF. In DNA form, the CDR3 reads TGTGCCAGTAGTCCACTGAGGCCTAGCGGGGCCTACGAGCAGTACTTC.

The genes are TRBV9 and TRBJ1-1; no definite D call. V was clipped by 4 bases and J by 1 base, with 11 bases between them. The CDR3 loop spans 14 amino acids. Per germline, CDR1 SGDLS and CDR2 YYNGEE. The DNA for the CDR3 is TGTGCCAGCAGCCCCTTCATCGGGAACACTGAAGCTTTCTTT. Translated, it gives CASSPFIGNTEAFF.

V and J are TRBV10-2 and TRBJ1-3; no definite D call. Germline V CDR1 and CDR2: WSHSY, SAAADI. The V and J ends lost 3 bases and 3 bases respectively, with 12 bases between them. The CDR3 covers 15 residues. Written as DNA, the CDR3 is TGCGCCAGCAGTGACGTCCCCGCGGGTGGAAACACCATATATTTT. This translates into CASSDVPAGGNTIYF.

The V gene is TRBV12-2, the J gene TRBJ2-5; the D call of TRBD1 is as the table states it, not checked on the DNA. The DNA end is a closer match to TRBJ2-7, so the J assignment may be wrong. TRBV12-2 is a documented pseudogene. The CDR3 loop spans 16 amino acids. The CDR3 is CASRSPRPGHRYEQYF. CDR3 in DNA: TGTGCAAGTCGTTCACCCCGACCGGGACACAGATACGAGCAGTACTTC.

Points on this clone: Other DNA sequences in this sample translate to the same CDR3. The chain recombines TRBV5-4 with TRBJ2-7; possible D gene TRBD2, 6 bases. Trimming took off 3 bases at V and 3 bases at J, with 13 bases between the two ends. CDR1 and CDR2 (germline): SGHNT, YYREEE (reference sequence). The CDR3 contains 14 residues. The CDR3 protein is CASSSALTSYEQYF. In DNA, the CDR3 is TGTGCCAGCAGCTCAGCCCTGACTAGCTACGAGCAGTACTTC.

The V gene is TRBV9, the J gene TRBJ1-4, with D perhaps TRBD1 (5 bases). V lost 0 bases and J lost 7, with 25 bases in between. This CDR3 is 19 amino acids long. Germline-derived CDR1 and CDR2 are SGDLS and YYNGEE. CDR3 bases: TGTGCCAGCAGCGTAGGGGGGACGGGAGGAGGTTCCTCTGGTGAAAAACTGTTTTTT. This sequence encodes CASSVGGTGGGSSGEKLFF.

This clone was seen only once. J is TRBJ2-5 and V is TRBV6-5; D unclear. Trimming stripped 0 bases from V and 4 bases from J, with 9 bases between. CDR3 size: 14 residues. Germline V CDR1 and CDR2: MNHEY, SVGAGI. The CDR3 here is CASSYSNRGETQYF. The CDR3 DNA reads TGTGCCAGCAGTTACTCGAACCGAGGAGAGACCCAGTACTTC.

V usage is TRBV28 and J usage is TRBJ1-2; maybe TRBD1 (5 bases). This CDR3 region has 14 residues. In germline, CDR1 is MDHEN, CDR2 SYDVKM. V dropped 6 bases and J dropped 2 bases, with 13 bases sitting between them. In DNA, the CDR3 is TGTGCCAGCAGGCCCTCGGACAAAAACTATGGCTACACCTTC. Its translation: CASRPSDKNYGYTF.

The rearrangement joins TRBV19 to TRBJ2-1; D gene ambiguous. The germline gives CDR1 LNHDA, CDR2 SQIVND (reference sequence). Trimming removed 4 bases at V and 4 bases at J, with 11 bases between. The CDR3 runs to 14 residues. The CDR3 loop reads CASSSGNNYNEQFF. The CDR3 DNA follows: TGTGCCAGTAGTAGCGGCAATAATTACAATGAGCAGTTCTTC.

The DNA for the CDR3 is TGTGCCAGCAGAAGGCGGGAGGAGGGCTACACAGATACGCAGTATTTT. Protein sequence: CASRRREEGYTDTQYF. The chain carries TRBV28 and TRBJ2-3, with TRBD2 identical over 8 bases. Germline CDR1 is MDHEN and CDR2 is SYDVKM. Trimming at V came to 6 bases and at J to 2 bases, leaving 10 bases not matched to a gene. The CDR3 runs to 16 residues.

The rearrangement uses TRBV5-3 and TRBJ2-1, with D maybe TRBD2 (6 bases). TRBV5-3 is sorted into the ORF group, with uncertain function. Between the trimmed V and J ends, which lost 0 bases and 4 bases, there was a span of 11 bases. The CDR3 contains 15 residues. CDR3 in amino acids: CARSLGGEEYNEQFF. CDR3 in DNA: TGTGCCAGAAGCTTGGGCGGGGAGGAGTACAATGAGCAGTTCTTC.

The genes are TRBV4-1 and TRBJ2-2; a possible D gene is TRBD1 (5 bases). V gave up 0 bases and J gave up 0 bases, with 11 bases separating them. The germline CDR1 and CDR2 sequences are MGHRA and YSYEKL. This CDR3 comprises 17 residues. The DNA of the CDR3 is TGCGCCAGCAGCCAAGATGCGCCGACAGCGAACACCGGGGAGCTGTTTTTT. It codes for CASSQDAPTANTGELFF.

This clone was seen a few times. The chain couples TRBV5-1 to TRBJ2-2, with D possibly being TRBD2 (5 bases). The V and J ends lost 4 bases and 2 bases respectively, with 12 bases between them. This CDR3 is 15 amino acids long. CDR1 is SGHRS, CDR2 YFSETQ, per germline. In nucleotides, the CDR3 is TGCGCCAGCAGCCCCCCCCTAGCAAACACCGGGGAGCTGTTTTTT. As protein: CASSPPLANTGELFF.

The V gene is TRBV29-1, the J gene TRBJ2-3; D perhaps matches TRBD1 (7 bases). Per germline, CDR1 SQVTM and CDR2 ANQGSEA. Trimming shortened V by 8 bases and J by 4 bases, and 13 bases separated the two germline ends. The CDR3 covers 12 residues. CDR3 sequence reads: CSHDREADTQYF. In DNA, the CDR3 is TGCAGCCACGACAGGGAGGCAGATACGCAGTATTTT.

The V gene is TRBV25-1, the J gene TRBJ2-7; 13 bases fit TRBD2. The germline V gene encodes CDR1 MGHDK and CDR2 SYGVNS. V dropped 1 base and J dropped 12; count of bases not matched to a gene: 9. The CDR3 consists of 15 residues. The CDR3 coding sequence is TGTGCCAGCAGTGAATCAGGTGGGACTAGCGGGATTAGGTACTTC. Amino acids: CASSESGGTSGIRYF.

The chain has TRBV5-1 and TRBJ1-1, with 11 bases matching TRBD1. Unmatched junction bases numbered 12, after V lost 5 bases and J lost 3 bases. Germline values: CDR1 SGHRS, CDR2 YFSETQ. The CDR3 is 17 residues long. CDR3 region: CASRSWGGQGGDTEAFF. The CDR3 nucleotides read TGCGCCAGCAGAAGCTGGGGGGGACAGGGGGGCGACACTGAAGCTTTCTTT.

This clone was seen a few times. The rearrangement uses TRBV9 and TRBJ2-1; 15 positions agree with TRBD2. The germline gives CDR1 SGDLS, CDR2 YYNGEE. V was pared by 4 bases and J by 5 bases, with 4 bases of the junction left unmatched. The CDR3 consists of 16 residues. The CDR3 loop reads CASSSGLAGGDNEQFF. DNA for the CDR3: TGTGCCAGCAGCTCCGGACTAGCGGGAGGGGACAATGAGCAGTTCTTC.

The chain joins TRBV28 to TRBJ2-7, with 8 bases fitting TRBD2. CDR3 length: 16 residues. The V gene's germline CDR1 is MDHEN and CDR2 SYDVKM. The trim removed 6 bases at V and 5 bases at J, leaving 15 bases unmatched. The CDR3 is CASRTPGAGGVNEQYF. DNA of the CDR3: TGTGCCAGCAGAACTCCCGGGGCGGGAGGTGTCAACGAGCAGTACTTC. The full variable domain, in which reference TRBV28 and TRBJ2-7 provide the parts outside the CDR3, is DVKVTQSSRYLVKRTGEKVFLECVQDMDHENMFWYRQDPGLGLRLIYFSYDVKMKEKGDIPEGYSVSREKKERFSLILESASTNQTSMYLCASRTPGAGGVNEQYFGPGTRLTVT.